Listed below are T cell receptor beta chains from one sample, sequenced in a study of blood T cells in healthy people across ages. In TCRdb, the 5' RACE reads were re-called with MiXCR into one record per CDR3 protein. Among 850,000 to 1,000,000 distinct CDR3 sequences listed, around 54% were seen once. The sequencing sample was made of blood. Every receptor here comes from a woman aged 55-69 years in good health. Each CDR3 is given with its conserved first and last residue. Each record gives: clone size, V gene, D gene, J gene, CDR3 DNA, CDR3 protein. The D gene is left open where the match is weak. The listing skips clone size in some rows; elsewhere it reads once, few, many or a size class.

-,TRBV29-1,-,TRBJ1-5,TGCAGCGTCGGCGGGGGTGGCTCAGGCCAGCCCCAGCATTTT,CSVGGGGSGQPQHF
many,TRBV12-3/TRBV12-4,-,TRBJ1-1,TGTGCCAGCAGTTTATCGGGCCGTCCGGGGAGCACTGAAGCTTTCTTT,CASSLSGRPGSTEAFF
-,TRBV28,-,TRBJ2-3,TGTGCCGTACGTCGGGGAGCAGATACGCAGTATTTT,CAVRRGADTQYF
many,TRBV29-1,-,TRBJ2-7,TGCAGCGTTGAATCGGGGGCCACTTACGAGCAGTACTTC,CSVESGATYEQYF
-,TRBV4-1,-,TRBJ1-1,TGCGCCAGCAGCCAAAAGCCCGGCCCGTTAAACACTGAAGCTTTCTTT,CASSQKPGPLNTEAFF
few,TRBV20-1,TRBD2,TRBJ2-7,TGCAGTGCTAGCCCCAGCGGGAGATATACTGCCTACGAGCAGTACTTC,CSASPSGRYTAYEQYF
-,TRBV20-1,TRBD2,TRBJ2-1,TGCAGTGCTATACTAGCGGGGTCCTACAATGAGCAGTTCTTC,CSAILAGSYNEQFF
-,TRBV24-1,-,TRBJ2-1,TGTGCCACCTCGGAATTAGCAGGGTACAATGAGCAGTTCTTC,CATSELAGYNEQFF
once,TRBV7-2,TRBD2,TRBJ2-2,TGTGCCATCAACTTTGGGGGGGTAGGCGGGGAGCTGTTTTTT,CAINFGGVGGELFF
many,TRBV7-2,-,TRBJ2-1,TGTGCCAGCAGCACACGACTGGGCTCCTACAATGAGCAGTTCTTC,CASSTRLGSYNEQFF
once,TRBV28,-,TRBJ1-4,TGTGCCAGCAGTTCCACATGGTATGCGGCCGGGGGTGAAAAACTGTTTTTT,CASSSTWYAAGGEKLFF
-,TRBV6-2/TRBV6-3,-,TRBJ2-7,TGTGCCAGCAGGCCCCACCCCACTAGTTGGGGCGCCGAGCAGTACTTC,CASRPHPTSWGAEQYF
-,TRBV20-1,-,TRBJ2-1,TGCAGTGCCGCGGCCGGGGGTTTAAGTAATGAGCAGTTCTTC,CSAAAGGLSNEQFF
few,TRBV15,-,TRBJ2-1,TGTGCCACCAGCACAAGAGGAATTGAAGGCAATGAGCAGTTCTTC,CATSTRGIEGNEQFF
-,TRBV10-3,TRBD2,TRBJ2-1,TGTGCCATCAGTGATCAGGGACTAGCCGATAATGAGCAGTTCTTC,CAISDQGLADNEQFF
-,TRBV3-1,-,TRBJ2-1,TGTGCCAGCAGCCCTGACGGGGACTCCTACAATGAGCAGTTCTTC,CASSPDGDSYNEQFF
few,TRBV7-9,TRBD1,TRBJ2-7,TGTGCCAGCAGCCCCGGGACAGGGGAGTACGAGCAGTACTTC,CASSPGTGEYEQYF
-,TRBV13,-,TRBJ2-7,TGTGCCAGCAGCTTAGGTATAGCTTTGTACGAGCAGTACTTC,CASSLGIALYEQYF
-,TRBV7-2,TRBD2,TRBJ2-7,TGTACCAGCAGCCCCGGGACTAGAAGGGACGAGCAGTACTTC,CTSSPGTRRDEQYF
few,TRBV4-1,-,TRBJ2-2,TGCGCCAGCAGCCAGGCCGGCGGGGAGCTGTTTTTT,CASSQAGGELFF
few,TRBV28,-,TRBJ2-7,TGTGCCAGCAGCTGGGCAGGGGATTCCGAGCAGTACTTC,CASSWAGDSEQYF
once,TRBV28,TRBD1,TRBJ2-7,TGTGCCAGCAGTAACCCGGGACAGGGGTTCACCTACGAGCAGTACTTC,CASSNPGQGFTYEQYF
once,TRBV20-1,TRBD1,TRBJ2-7,TGCAGTGCTAAGGACAGGGGGCGCGTCTACGAGCAGTACTTC,CSAKDRGRVYEQYF
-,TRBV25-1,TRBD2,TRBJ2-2,TGTGCCAGCACCGGGAGACTAGCGTTACCCGGGGAGCTGTTTTTT,CASTGRLALPGELFF
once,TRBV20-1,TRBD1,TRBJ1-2,TGCAGTGATACAGGGGAGGACTATGGCTACACCTTC,CSDTGEDYGYTF
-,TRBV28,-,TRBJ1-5,TGTGCCAGCAAGGGGGGGGCCCCAGGGCCCCAGCATTTT,CASKGGAPGPQHF
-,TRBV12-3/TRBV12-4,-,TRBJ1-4,TGTGCCAGCAGTTGGTCCCTCAGGGACCATGCAACTAATGAAAAACTGTTTTTT,CASSWSLRDHATNEKLFF
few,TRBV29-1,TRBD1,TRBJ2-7,TGCAGCGTTGAAGATGGTGGGACAGGGGGCCCCTACGAGCAGTACTTC,CSVEDGGTGGPYEQYF
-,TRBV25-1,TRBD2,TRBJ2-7,TGTGCCAACAGTCTAGCGGCTTCCTACGAGCAGTACTTC,CANSLAASYEQYF
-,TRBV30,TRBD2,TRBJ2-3,TGTGCCTGGCAACATGGGACTAGTGGAGATACGCAGTATTTT,CAWQHGTSGDTQYF
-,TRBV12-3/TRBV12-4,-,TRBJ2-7,TGTGCCAGCAGTTTACGCGCGGGAACTTTCACCACAGGAACCTACGAGCAGTACTTC,CASSLRAGTFTTGTYEQYF
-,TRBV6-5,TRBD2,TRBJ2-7,TGTGCCAGCAGCCGCGGGAGCGGGAGGGGTGAGCAGTACTTC,CASSRGSGRGEQYF
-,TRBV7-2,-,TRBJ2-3,TGTGCCAGCAGCTTAGGGATGGCCACAGATACGCAGTATTTT,CASSLGMATDTQYF
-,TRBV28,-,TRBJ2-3,TGTGCCAGCAGTACGGGGACGGGACCCACAGATACGCAGTATTTT,CASSTGTGPTDTQYF
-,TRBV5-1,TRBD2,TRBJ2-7,TGCGCCAGCAGCTTCGAGCGGGAGAGAGGCTACGAGCAGTACTTC,CASSFERERGYEQYF
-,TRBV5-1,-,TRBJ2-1,TGCGCCAGCGGGTTTGGGGAGACATTGAATGAGCAGTTCTTC,CASGFGETLNEQFF
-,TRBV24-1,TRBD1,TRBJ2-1,TGCGCCACCAGTGACCCAGCCAGGGGGCATAGGACTGAGCAGTTCTTC,CATSDPARGHRTEQFF
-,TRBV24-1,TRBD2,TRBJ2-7,TGTGCCACCAGTGGATCGGGAGGTTCAGACGAGCAGTACTTC,CATSGSGGSDEQYF
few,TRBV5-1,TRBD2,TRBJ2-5,TGCGCCAGCAGCTTGGGCGGGAGCCCCCAAGAGACCCAGTACTTC,CASSLGGSPQETQYF
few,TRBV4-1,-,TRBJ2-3,TGCGCCAGCAGCCAAGGGACCCTTAGCACAGATACGCAGTATTTT,CASSQGTLSTDTQYF
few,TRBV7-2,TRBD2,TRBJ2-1,TGTGCCAGCAGCTTAGTGCTAGCGGGGTACTACAATGAGCAGTTCTTC,CASSLVLAGYYNEQFF
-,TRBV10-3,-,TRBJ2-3,TGTGCCACCCACAGGGGAGCGGGCACAGATAAGCAGTATTTT,CATHRGAGTDKQYF
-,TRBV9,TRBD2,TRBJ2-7,TGTGCCAGCAGCTTAACCGGGACTAGCGGCTACGAGCAGTACTTC,CASSLTGTSGYEQYF
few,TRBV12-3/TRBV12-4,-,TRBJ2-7,TGTGCCAGCAGCCGGGACACGAATAATTACGAGCAGTACTTC,CASSRDTNNYEQYF
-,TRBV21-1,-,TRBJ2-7,TGTGCCAGCAGCATTACGGATGGGACAGGGGGCTACGAGCAGTACTTC,CASSITDGTGGYEQYF
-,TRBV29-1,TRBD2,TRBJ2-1,TGCAACGCGCGGACTAGCGGTTCCTACAATGAGCAGTTCTTC,CNARTSGSYNEQFF
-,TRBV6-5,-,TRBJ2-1,TGTGCCAGCAGTGGGAGTCCCAATGAGCAGTTCTTC,CASSGSPNEQFF
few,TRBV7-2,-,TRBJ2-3,TGTGCCAGCAAGTCTGGCGGGATACTTACAGATACGCAGTATTTT,CASKSGGILTDTQYF
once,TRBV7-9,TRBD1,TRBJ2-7,TGTGCCAGCAACTCCGAGGGGACAGGAACCTACGAGCAGTACTTC,CASNSEGTGTYEQYF
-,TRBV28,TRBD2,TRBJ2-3,TGTGCCAGCAGTTTAACGCTAGCGGGAGATACGCAGTATTTT,CASSLTLAGDTQYF
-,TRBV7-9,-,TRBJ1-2,TGTGCCAGCAGCGCCAAGACAGGTCGGGGCTACACCTTC,CASSAKTGRGYTF
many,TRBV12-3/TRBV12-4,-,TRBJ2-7,TGTGCCAGCAGTTGGGGAGGAAGCTCCTACGAGCAGTACTTC,CASSWGGSSYEQYF
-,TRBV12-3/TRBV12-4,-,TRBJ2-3,TGTGCCAGCAGTCTCCCCGGAGGTATCCCTGGGAATACGCAGTATTTT,CASSLPGGIPGNTQYF
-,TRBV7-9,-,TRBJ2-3,TGTGCCAGCAGCTTAGGTCGCACTTATGGTACAGATACGCAGTATTTT,CASSLGRTYGTDTQYF
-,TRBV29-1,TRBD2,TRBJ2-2,TGCATCACCCAGCGGGAAAGTCCCCACGGGGAGCCGTTTTTT,CITQRESPHGEPFF
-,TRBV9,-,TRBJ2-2,TGTGCCAGCAGCGTAGAAGGTCTGGTGGGTCCCGGGGAGCTGTTTTTT,CASSVEGLVGPGELFF
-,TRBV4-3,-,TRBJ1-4,TGCGCCGTATCGCGGGGGATTAATGAAAAACTGTTTTTT,CAVSRGINEKLFF
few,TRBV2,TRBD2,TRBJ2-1,TGTGCCAGCAGTGACAAGGGACTAGCGACTAATGAGCAGTTCTTC,CASSDKGLATNEQFF
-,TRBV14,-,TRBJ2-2,TGTGCCAGCAGCCAAGGGGGGCGTATCGGGGAGCTGTTTTTT,CASSQGGRIGELFF
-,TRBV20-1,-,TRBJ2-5,TGCAGTGCTAGAGATGCCACCAGGGGTGGAGAGACCCAGTACTTC,CSARDATRGGETQYF